The TCR beta chain under discussion was sequenced for a study of CD8 T cells in ankylosing spondylitis. General study points: The study looked at matched synovial fluid samples from ankylosing spondylitis patients. Disease-linked clones were reported to be significantly enriched there. Disease-linked clones had a CD8+ phenotype and relatively low frequency in peripheral blood. Characteristic, it appeared, of ankylosing spondylitis blood was a TCR beta motif of roughly eight highly homologous variants.

Libraries for TCR beta were made by quantitative 5'-RACE with molecular barcodes. Each CDR3 protein gets one entry after TCRdb re-called the 5' RACE reads with MiXCR. The sample includes around 150,000 distinct CDR3 sequences, about 7% of them seen just once. Germline trimming cut 2 bases from V and 1 base from J; bases unmatched to any gene: 1. Germline V CDR1 and CDR2: ENHRY, SYGVKD. There are 15 residues in the CDR3. This clonotype was counted ten times or more. The target antigen is unknown. The chain employs TRBV10-3 and TRBJ2-2; 7 bases agree with TRBD2. Sequenced: blood, either unsorted or a sorted T cell fraction (not recorded which). The TCR sequence derives from a female donor with ankylosing spondylitis or in good health (not recorded which). In nucleotides, the CDR3 is TGTGCCATCAGTGAGGGACTAGGGAACACCGGGGAGCTGTTTTTT. As protein: CAISEGLGNTGELFF.